These 14 T cell receptor beta chains originate from one sample sequenced in a study of T cells in Graves' hyperthyroidism and ophthalmopathy. Amplification of TCR beta CDR3 regions used RNA as the template. HTBI primers were employed in a first-round RT-PCR of the TCR CDR3. TCRdb processed the multiplex PCR reads anew with MiXCR; each CDR3 protein has one entry. The data contain 370,000 or so distinct CDR3 sequences, approximately 15% of them singletons. The specimen was blood. These TCRs come from a woman between 18 and 30 years old with Graves' hyperthyroidism that later progressed to Graves' ophthalmopathy.

This clonotype was seen ten or more times. This chain uses TRBV18 with TRBJ2-1; 8 bases align to TRBD2. J was trimmed by 0 bases and V by 3 bases; bases with no gene match: 7. Germline CDR1 KGHSH, CDR2 LQKENI. The CDR3 contains 17 residues. The CDR3 reads CASSPPGGAASYNEQFF. Here the CDR3 DNA reads TGTGCCAGCTCACCGCCGGGGGGGGCGGCCTCCTACAATGAGCAGTTCTTC.

This clonotype was recorded many times. The DNA for the CDR3 is TGTGCCAGCAGTACCAGGACTAGCCTGTTGTACAATGAGCAGTTCTTC. Amino acid sequence: CASSTRTSLLYNEQFF. The chain employs TRBV6-2 or TRBV6-3 and TRBJ2-1, with 8 bases fitting TRBD2. Germline V lookup: CDR1 MNHEY, CDR2 SVGEGT. The CDR3 extends over 16 amino acids. The V gene end was trimmed by 5 bases and the J gene end by 4 bases; junction bases not matched to a gene: 10.

This clonotype was observed at least ten times. The rearrangement joins TRBV30 to TRBJ1-3, with D uncertain. V lost 2 bases to trimming and J lost 0 bases, with 5 bases between them. In germline, CDR1 is GTSNPN, CDR2 SVGIG (reference sequence). CDR3 length equals 13 residues. CDR3 sequence reads: CAWSRPSGNTIYF. CDR3 nucleotides: TGTGCCTGGAGTCGGCCCTCTGGAAACACCATATATTTT. The variable domain in full, completed from reference TRBV30 and TRBJ1-3, reads SQTIHQWPATLVQPVGSPLSLECTVEGTSNPNLYWYRQAAGRGLQLLFYSVGIGQISSEVPQNLSASRPQDRQFILSSKKLLLSDSGFYLCAWSRPSGNTIYFGEGSWLTVV.

There are many counts of this clonotype. The chain links TRBV2 to TRBJ2-7, with D perhaps matching TRBD1 or TRBD2 (5 bases each). This CDR3 is 11 amino acids long. V dropped 7 bases and J dropped 7 bases, with 11 bases sitting between them. Germline V lookup: CDR1 SNHLY, CDR2 FYNNEI. This chain's CDR3 is CASTLGDEQYF. The DNA for the CDR3 is TGTGCCAGCACCCTGGGGGATGAGCAGTACTTC.

This clonotype was seen more than once but under ten times. The chain employs TRBV4-1 and TRBJ2-1, with 12 bases lining up with TRBD2. The CDR3 spans 17 residues. Germline CDR1 MGHRA, CDR2 YSYEKL. V lost 0 bases, J lost 6 bases, and 6 bases stayed unmatched. The CDR3 sequence: CASSQEIASGRANEQFF. The DNA of the CDR3 is TGCGCCAGCAGCCAAGAAATAGCTAGCGGGAGGGCCAATGAGCAGTTCTTC.

This clonotype was observed at least ten times. This chain joins TRBV12-3 or TRBV12-4 and TRBJ2-2; 9 nucleotides match TRBD2. The CDR3 covers 21 residues. The V and J ends lost 5 bases and 1 base, in that order; junction bases with no gene match: 20. The CDR3 DNA reads as TGTGCCAGCAGTCCTCGGAAAATGATTAAGACTAGCGGAATGAACACCGGGGAGCTGTTTTTT. It translates to CASSPRKMIKTSGMNTGELFF.

This clonotype was recorded a few times. The rearrangement links TRBV4-2 to TRBJ2-5; TRBD2 might be the D (6 bases). This CDR3 is built from 15 residues. Germline V CDR1 and CDR2: LGHNA, YNFKEQ. The ends were cut back, 1 base at V and 4 bases at J, with 13 bases in the middle. CDR3 amino acids: CASSQADSGRETQYF. The CDR3 DNA is TGTGCCAGCAGCCAAGCTGACTCCGGGAGAGAGACCCAGTACTTC.

This clonotype was counted a single time. The chain has TRBV20-1 and TRBJ2-2; TRBD1 or TRBD2 may be the D gene (7 bases each). The germline V gene has CDR1 DFQATT and CDR2 SNEGSKA (reference sequence). The CDR3 has 14 amino acids. Trimming left V 1 base short and J 6 bases short, with 12 bases between. CDR3 loop: CSARGQGGAGELFF. The CDR3 DNA reads as TGCAGTGCTAGAGGACAGGGAGGGGCCGGGGAGCTGTTTTTT.

The V gene is TRBV19, the J gene TRBJ1-5, with D unresolved. The CDR3 is 12 residues long. V lost 11 bases and J lost 0, with 8 bases in between. Germline lookup yields CDR1 LNHDA and CDR2 SQIVND (reference sequence). CDR3 protein: CAPRDSNQPQHF. The CDR3 DNA reads as TGTGCCCCTAGGGATAGCAATCAGCCCCAGCATTTT.

This clonotype was picked up many times. The genes are TRBV10-3 and TRBJ2-1, with TRBD2 matching 14 bases. Germline CDR1 and CDR2: ENHRY and SYGVKD. The J segment lost 8 bases and the V segment lost 4 bases, leaving 4 bases of the junction unmatched. The CDR3 is 15 residues long. The CDR3 spells CAISGTSGRPDEQFF. The CDR3 DNA is TGTGCCATCAGTGGGACTAGCGGGAGGCCGGATGAGCAGTTCTTC.

In this sample, this clonotype turned up many times. V usage is TRBV7-9 and J usage is TRBJ2-7, with D perhaps matching TRBD1 (6 bases). This CDR3 is 16 amino acids long. The germline V gene encodes CDR1 SEHNR and CDR2 FQNEAQ (reference sequence). V was clipped by 0 bases and J by 2 bases, with 14 bases between them. CDR3 residues: CASSLAIGRGAYEQYF. CDR3 nucleotides: TGTGCCAGCAGCTTAGCGATTGGCAGGGGAGCCTACGAGCAGTACTTC.

V gene TRBV29-1 combines with J gene TRBJ2-1, with 8 bases aligning to TRBD1. Germline V gene sequence: CDR1 SQVTM, CDR2 ANQGSEA. The ends lost 6 bases at V and 8 bases at J; junction bases unmatched: 12. The CDR3 runs 14 residues. CDR3 protein: CSVLWQGAGYEQFF. The CDR3 coding sequence is TGCAGCGTCTTGTGGCAGGGGGCTGGGTATGAGCAGTTCTTC.

The sample holds a few counts of this clonotype. The rearrangement joins TRBV5-8 to TRBJ2-5; 13 positions agree with TRBD2. V shed 1 base, J shed 7 bases, and the junction held 4 bases outside the gene matches. The V gene's germline CDR1 is SGHTS and CDR2 YDEGEE. The CDR3 covers 15 residues. CDR3 sequence reads: CASSLRLAGGGTQYF. The CDR3 coding sequence is TGTGCCAGCAGCTTGAGACTAGCGGGGGGCGGGACCCAGTACTTC.

This clonotype came up a few times. The chain uses TRBV9 and TRBJ2-3; a possible D gene is TRBD2 (6 bases). CDR1 SGDLS and CDR2 YYNGEE come from the germline V gene. The ends were cut back, 0 bases at V and 3 bases at J, with 11 bases in the middle. The CDR3 extends over 15 amino acids. CDR3 sequence reads: CASSVGGTRTDTQYF. The CDR3 DNA follows: TGTGCCAGCAGCGTAGGCGGGACCCGGACAGATACGCAGTATTTT.